This TCR beta chain was sequenced in a study of shared clonotypes between healthy human individuals (dated by TCRdb to 2020 to 2021). About the study as a whole: Three men and two women, aged 18 to 49 years, made up the cohort. For each donor, CD4 naive and CD4 memory were each run on three plates, CD8 naive on two plates, and CD8 memory on one plate. The study deeply sequenced blood TCR repertoires of 5 or 6 healthy adults to estimate repertoire size and the extent of clonotype sharing between individuals. To increase sequencing depth and limit assay-specific biases, different laboratories used diverse techniques to prepare libraries and sequence TCR repertoires. Leukapheresis yielded between about 0.8 and 9.5 billion PBMCs per donor. Overall results and qualifications from the work: Only blood was sampled, and tissue TCR repertoires likely differ from those in blood. Because the study included only a small number of donors, the genetic and exposure-history diversity represented was limited. Approximately 5% of naive CD4, roughly 3.6% of naive CD8, approximately 2.2% of memory CD4, and 0.4% of memory CD8 clonotypes were shared across several donors. Pairwise subsampling led to the expectation that sequencing depth would affect the degree of clonotype sharing among donors. Estimated clonotype richness was generally larger for naive than for memory subsets. Rarefaction of sorted-subset datasets indicated incomplete sequencing despite the large sequencing depth. Higher generation probabilities were observed for clonotypes shared by all four sorted-subset donors than for non-shared clonotypes.

CD8 naive samples consisted of CD45RO-negative cells that were positively selected for CCR7, yielding a CD45RA+CCR7+ population without TemRA cells. The donors were healthy, HIV-negative adults who had no recently reported acute infections or vaccinations. Only Caucasian adults living in Nashville, Tennessee, USA were represented among the donors. Blood was obtained by leukapheresis, after which PBMCs were separated by Ficoll-Histopaque density gradient centrifugation and cryopreserved in liquid nitrogen vapor phase. Analytical flow cytometry was used to check the purity and quantity of each magnetically sorted T cell population. Genomic DNA was isolated from every sorted fraction and measured by UV absorbance on a Nanodrop 2000c. CDR1 and CDR2 (LGHNT, FRNRAP) derive from the germline V gene. Its CDR3 holds 13 amino acids, cysteine through phenylalanine. CDR3 DNA only is kept here, 39 bases in frame from base 1. The V end loses 0 bases and the J end loses 7 bases, and a stretch of 6 bases separates them.

Concerning this clone itself: Its recognized antigen is unknown. No qualities accompany the bases; no much larger clone lies one base away.

Using the deep immunoSEQ assay, multiplex PCR amplified TCR CDR3 regions from genomic DNA. For each cell subset, the extracted genomic DNA was distributed evenly across all wells of several immunoSEQ 96-well plates, and each plate served as one replicate. Each replicate PCR for sorted subsets received about 0.2 ug genomic DNA, equal to some 32,000 T cell genomes. The purified libraries were quantified using a Qubit 3.0 fluorometer, sized with a Bioanalyzer 2100, and then quantified again using the KAPA Library Quantification kit. Every immunoSEQ 96-well plate was sequenced on a dedicated single-read 150-cycle Illumina NextSeq 550 flow cell. In the original analysis: Because the immunoSEQ output held only junctional sequences and lacked quality scores, the filtering could not match the filtering applied to full-length reads. To assign V/J genes and CDR3, sequences were annotated against IMGT germline references using PyIR, a Python wrapper for IgBLAST v1.9. Reads were removed for weak V/J assignments (E-value above 1e-6), missing CDR3, stop codons, out-of-frame junctions, or ambiguous translated residues. V3J clonotypes were defined as sequences sharing the same inferred V gene, J gene, and CDR3 amino acid sequence. To compute the percentage overlap between repertoires, the number of shared unique clonotypes was divided by the size of the smaller repertoire. Repertoire richness was assessed with RTK rarefaction, the Chao1 estimator, and Recon v2.1 estimates of unobserved clonotypes. OLGA was used to compute generation probabilities for all TCRbeta clonotypes that the gDNA method yielded from a handful of donors. TCRdb carries this immuneACCESS record with in-frame sequences only. Its versions omit some clonotypes, under half of them owing to an unresolved V gene in the studies checked, with the rest unexplained. V, J and clone size reflect that table, while D and trimming were determined from the DNA. Across this sample there are hundreds of thousands of clones, with about 95% seen only once. Clones ranked in the top ten supply 0.11% of the sample.

The sequence links TRBV12-5 to TRBJ2-2; no D segment can be confidently identified. The sequenced sample was naive CD8+ T cells sorted from blood. The sample's cell subset or site label, in plain terms: CD45RA+CCR7+. The sequence derives from a woman aged 30 to 39 in good health. The CDR3 amino acid sequence is: CASGLVRVGELFF. In nucleotide form, the sequence is TGTGCTAGTGGTTTGGTACGTGTCGGGGAGCTGTTTTTT. The CDR3, completed at both ends by the reference TRBV12-5 and TRBJ2-2 genes, gives the full variable domain DARVTQTPRHKVTEMGQEVTMRCQPILGHNTVFWYRQTMMQGLELLAYFRNRAPLDDSGMPKDRFSAEMPDATLATLKIQPSEPRDSAVYFCASGLVRVGELFFGEGSRLTVL.